This T cell receptor (beta chain) was identified during a study of blood T cell repertoires in COVID-19. The overall study: Samples of COVID-19 (acute and convalescent) were obtained from the United States, Italy and Spain. In each case, the material was cDNA or gDNA derived from T cells, B-cell-depleted T cells, or PBMCs.

Trimming shortened V by 3 bases and J by 2 bases, and 14 bases separated the two germline ends. The CDR3 extends over 15 amino acids. In the original analysis: Amplification with reference gene primers provided the estimates of nucleated cell counts. The assay was immunoSEQ multiplex PCR, and TCRdb's table has in-frame clones only and misses some. The D gene and trimming were derived from the DNA, and the V and J assignments and clone size from that table. Here the sample spans more than 200,000 clones, around nine tenths being singletons. Source material: peripheral blood. The V gene is TRBV23-1, the J gene TRBJ2-7; D is unresolved. TRBV23-1 is identified as an open reading frame with a role that is uncertain. This sequence was found in a man under 40 with active or convalescent COVID-19. In nucleotides, the CDR3 is TGCGCCAGCAGTCACAACGTTGCGGTGACCTACGAGCAGTACTTC. Protein sequence: CASSHNVAVTYEQYF.